This entry lists 28 T cell receptor beta chains sequenced from one sample in a study of blood T cell repertoires in COVID-19. TCRdb's copy holds only in-frame clones and misses some; the assay was immunoSEQ multiplex PCR. This table holds 150,000 or so clones, 87% found once. The sequenced sample was peripheral blood. Receptors originate from an elderly man with acute or convalescent COVID-19.

The genes are TRBV30 and TRBJ1-1; D is unclear. Trimming removed 8 bases from V and 3 bases from J, with 13 bases in between. CDR1 GTSNPN and CDR2 SVGIG come from the germline V gene (reference sequence). The CDR3 length is 12 residues. The chain's CDR3 is CAEATEYTEAFF. CDR3 in DNA: TGTGCCGAGGCAACCGAATACACTGAAGCTTTCTTT.

The V and J genes are TRBV5-1 and TRBJ1-1; D gene uncertain. The CDR3 sequence is 17 residues long. V lost 0 bases and J 1 base, leaving 16 bases between the germline ends. Germline-derived CDR1 and CDR2 are SGHRS and YFSETQ. The DNA for the CDR3 is TGCGCCAGCAGCTTGGGAGGAATTAATTCTCCGAACACTGAAGCTTTCTTT. Its protein is CASSLGGINSPNTEAFF.

The rearrangement joins TRBV7-9 to TRBJ1-1; TRBD1 might be the D (6 bases). Trimming left V 6 bases short and J 5 bases short, with 13 bases between. CDR1 and CDR2 (germline): SEHNR, FQNEAQ (reference sequence). The CDR3 length is 13 residues. The CDR3 loop reads CASSQNRDTEAFF. CDR3 in DNA: TGTGCCAGCAGTCAAAACAGGGATACTGAAGCTTTCTTT.

In this sample, this clone turned up once. The chain carries TRBV7-2 and TRBJ1-1; 8 nucleotides align to TRBD1. Germline CDR1 SGHTA, CDR2 FQGNSA. The CDR3 is 15 amino acids. V gave up 4 bases and J gave up 0 bases; unmatched junction bases: 4. CDR3 sequence: CASSSRQGMNTEAFF. CDR3 nucleotides: TGTGCCAGCAGCTCCCGACAGGGGATGAACACTGAAGCTTTCTTT. The full variable domain, rest sourced from reference TRBV7-2 and TRBJ1-1, is GAGVSQSPSNKVTEKGKDVELRCDPISGHTALYWYRQSLGQGLEFLIYFQGNSAPDKSGLPSDRFSAERTGGSVSTLTIQRTQQEDSAVYLCASSSRQGMNTEAFFGQGTRLTVV.

The J gene is TRBJ2-7, the V gene TRBV4-1, with D possibly TRBD2 on 5 matching bases. CDR1 and CDR2 (germline): MGHRA, YSYEKL. This CDR3 is 14 amino acids long. The V end was cut by 2 bases, the J end by 2 bases, with 10 bases between. The CDR3 here is CASSQTDSTYEQYF. DNA for the CDR3: TGCGCCAGCAGCCAAACGGACTCCACCTACGAGCAGTACTTC.

In this sample, this clone turned up a few times. The chain uses TRBV7-2 and TRBJ1-6, with D possibly matching TRBD1 (6 bases). This CDR3 comprises 14 residues. Between the trimmed V and J ends, which lost 1 base and 6 bases, there was a span of 7 bases. The V gene's germline CDR1 is SGHTA and CDR2 FQGNSA. For the CDR3, the DNA is TGTGCCAGCAGCTTAGGGACAGCTAATTCACCCCTCCACTTT. Translated: CASSLGTANSPLHF.

The chain has TRBV12-3 or TRBV12-4 and TRBJ1-6; D is undetermined. Trimming took 0 bases from V and 10 from J, leaving 7 bases between them. CDR3 length equals 13 residues. CDR3 in DNA: TGTGCCAGCAGTTTAGCGCCAGAATCACCCCTCCACTTT. Amino acids: CASSLAPESPLHF.

The gene calls are TRBV20-1 and TRBJ2-6; D gene unclear. Per germline, CDR1 DFQATT and CDR2 SNEGSKA (reference sequence). V was cut by 6 bases and J by 0 bases, with 9 bases left in between. CDR3 size: 14 residues. The CDR3 DNA reads as TGCAGTGCCAGTCTTTACTCTGGGGCCAACGTCCTGACTTTC. Its translation is CSASLYSGANVLTF.

The chain is built from TRBV16 and TRBJ1-6; no firm D call. V shed 4 bases and J shed 7 bases, with 8 bases lying between them. This CDR3 comprises 13 residues. Looked up from germline, CDR1 is KGHSY and CDR2 is FQNENV. CDR3 in amino acids: CASSRQSNSPLHF. The CDR3 DNA follows: TGTGCCAGCAGCCGGCAGTCGAATTCACCCCTCCACTTT.

This clone occurred once. V is TRBV21-1 and J is TRBJ2-5; the DNA was not used to check the table's D call, TRBD2. TRBV21-1 is given as a pseudogene. This CDR3 has 14 amino acids. This CDR3 reads CASPQRLAQETQYF. DNA for the CDR3: TGTGCCAGCCCCCAGAGGCTAGCCCAAGAGACCCAGTACTTC.

This clone was detected once. V is TRBV24-1 and J is TRBJ2-3; a possible D gene is TRBD2 (6 bases). Trimming stripped 4 bases from V and 0 bases from J, with 19 bases between. Germline V gene sequence: CDR1 KGHDR, CDR2 SFDVKD. CDR3 size: 18 residues. The CDR3 here is CATSDPIREFLSTDTQYF. DNA of the CDR3: TGTGCCACCAGTGACCCCATTCGGGAGTTTTTGAGCACAGATACGCAGTATTTT.

The rearrangement links TRBV27 to TRBJ1-2, with 8 bases that match TRBD1. Germline CDR1 is MNHEY and CDR2 is SMNVEV (reference sequence). The CDR3 is 15 amino acids. The V and J ends lost 3 bases and 5 bases, in that order; junction bases with no gene match: 8. The DNA for the CDR3 is TGTGCCAGCAGTTTCGGGTCAGGGGGCAGGTATGGCTACACCTTC. It translates to CASSFGSGGRYGYTF.

The chain joins TRBV5-5 to TRBJ2-5; 7 bases are shared with TRBD2. This CDR3 has 13 amino acids. The germline V gene has CDR1 SGHKS and CDR2 YYEKEE (reference sequence). V lost 2 bases and J lost 4; bases outside the gene matches: 2. The CDR3 spells CASSLIAGETQYF. CDR3 sequence (DNA): TGTGCCAGCAGCTTAATAGCGGGAGAGACCCAGTACTTC.

This chain uses TRBV30 with TRBJ2-7, with D possibly being TRBD1 (5 bases). The CDR3 has 12 residues. Germline CDR1 is GTSNPN and CDR2 is SVGIG (reference sequence). V dropped 3 bases and J dropped 0 bases, with 6 bases sitting between them. DNA for the CDR3: TGTGCCTGGAGGGACAACTCCTACGAGCAGTACTTC. Residues: CAWRDNSYEQYF.

This chain uses TRBV7-6 with TRBJ1-2; 8 bases agree with TRBD1. Germline trimming cut 2 bases from V and 6 bases from J; bases unmatched to any gene: 8. CDR1 and CDR2 (germline): SGHVS, FNYEAQ. The CDR3 is 15 amino acids. The CDR3 loop reads CASSLMQGASDGYTF. The CDR3 DNA is TGTGCCAGCAGCTTAATGCAGGGGGCGTCGGATGGCTACACCTTC. The variable domain in full, completed from reference TRBV7-6 and TRBJ1-2, reads GAGVSQSPRYKVTKRGQDVALRCDPISGHVSLYWYRQALGQGPEFLTYFNYEAQQDKSGLPNDRFSAERPEGSISTLTIQRTEQRDSAMYRCASSLMQGASDGYTFGSGTRLTVV.

This chain links TRBV20-1 with TRBJ2-7; TRBD2 might be the D (6 bases). V lost 3 bases and J 2 bases, leaving 11 bases between the germline ends. CDR1 is DFQATT and CDR2 is SNEGSKA in the germline V gene (reference sequence). The CDR3 extends over 13 amino acids. The CDR3 reads CSASQLAPYEQYF. For the CDR3, the DNA is TGCAGTGCTAGTCAACTAGCCCCCTACGAGCAGTACTTC.

The DNA of the CDR3 is TGTGCCAGCAGTTTCGGCAGGGGACAGGGTCAGCCCCAGCATTTT. This encodes CASSFGRGQGQPQHF. The rearrangement joins TRBV28 to TRBJ1-5; 9 nucleotides line up with TRBD1. The junction had 6 bases not matched to a gene; V was cut back by 3 bases and J by 6 bases. Germline V lookup: CDR1 MDHEN, CDR2 SYDVKM. The CDR3 is 15 amino acids.

This clone was observed a handful of times. V usage is TRBV4-1 and J usage is TRBJ2-7; D is perhaps TRBD1 (5 bases). The V and J ends lost 3 bases and 2 bases respectively, with 17 bases between them. CDR3 length equals 16 residues. Per germline, CDR1 MGHRA and CDR2 YSYEKL. The CDR3 nucleotides are TGCGCCAGCAGCCAGACGGTATCGACAGCCACCTACGAGCAGTACTTC. It specifies CASSQTVSTATYEQYF.

The chain uses TRBV28 and TRBJ2-7; 13 nucleotides line up with TRBD2. J gave up 2 bases and V 6 bases, and 1 base lay outside the gene matches. The CDR3 is 14 amino acids. Germline V gene lookup returns CDR1 MDHEN and CDR2 SYDVKM. The CDR3 DNA sequence: TGTGCCAGCAGCGGGACTAGCGGGGCCTACGAGCAGTACTTC. Translation: CASSGTSGAYEQYF.

This chain connects TRBV4-1 to TRBJ2-1; possibly TRBD2 for D (5 bases). CDR1 MGHRA and CDR2 YSYEKL come from the germline V gene. This CDR3 has 16 amino acids. Trimming took off 5 bases at V and 4 bases at J, with 18 bases between the two ends. CDR3 sequence (DNA): TGCGCCAGCAGCTCTCATGGGAGCGGCCGATACAATGAGCAGTTCTTC. Encoded protein: CASSSHGSGRYNEQFF.

This chain uses TRBV2 with TRBJ1-2, with a tentative D call TRBD1 (6 bases). The CDR3 has 13 amino acids. V lost 7 bases to trimming and J lost 4 bases, with 13 bases between them. The germline V gene encodes CDR1 SNHLY and CDR2 FYNNEI. The CDR3 protein is CASTRQELYGYTF. In DNA, the CDR3 is TGTGCCAGCACAAGACAGGAACTCTATGGCTACACCTTC.

This clone was seen only a few times. The chain employs TRBV27 and TRBJ2-1; TRBD2 matches 9 bases. Germline loops: CDR1 MNHEY, CDR2 SMNVEV (reference sequence). The CDR3 has 13 amino acids. V trimming: 4 bases; J trimming: 12 bases; junction bases outside the gene matches: 7. This CDR3 is CASSWGSGSSQFF. The CDR3 DNA reads as TGTGCCAGCAGTTGGGGTAGCGGGAGTTCGCAGTTCTTC.

DNA of the CDR3: TGTGCCAGCAGCTTAGAGGTTCTAGCGGGAGTGGAGACTAGCACAGATACGCAGTATTTT. Translated, it gives CASSLEVLAGVETSTDTQYF. The V and J genes are TRBV7-8 and TRBJ2-3; 10 positions agree with TRBD2. Germline V gives CDR1 SGHVS, CDR2 FQNEAQ. The V and J ends lost 1 base and 0 bases, in that order; junction bases with no gene match: 13. The CDR3 has 20 amino acids. The whole variable domain, remainder taken from reference TRBV7-8 and TRBJ2-3, is GAGVSQSPRYKVAKRGQDVALRCDPISGHVSLFWYQQALGQGPEFLTYFQNEAQLDKSGLPSDRFFAERPEGSVSTLKIQRTQQEDSAVYLCASSLEVLAGVETSTDTQYFGPGTRLTVL.

V usage is TRBV28 and J usage is TRBJ1-1; 8 bases are shared with TRBD1. The V and J ends lost 6 bases and 12 bases, in that order; junction bases with no gene match: 12. CDR1 and CDR2 from the germline V gene are MDHEN and SYDVKM. The length of the CDR3 is 13 residues. The CDR3, as DNA: TGTGCCAGCAGGTTAACAGGGGGGCAGCCTCCTTTCTTT. Translation: CASRLTGGQPPFF.

V is TRBV19 and J is TRBJ1-3; TRBD1 aligns across 7 bases. The CDR3 consists of 16 residues. The germline V gene has CDR1 LNHDA and CDR2 SQIVND (reference sequence). Trimming took 4 bases from V and 2 from J; bases not matched to a gene: 8. The CDR3 region has the DNA TGTGCCAGTAGTAAACCACCCGGACAGGCTGGAAACACCATATATTTT. Translation gives CASSKPPGQAGNTIYF. Full variable domain (missing parts from reference TRBV19 and TRBJ1-3): DGGITQSPKYLFRKEGQNVTLSCEQNLNHDAMYWYRQDPGQGLRLIYYSQIVNDFQKGDIAEGYSVSREKKESFPLTVTSAQKNPTAFYLCASSKPPGQAGNTIYFGEGSWLTVV.

This chain uses TRBV6-5 with TRBJ1-6; TRBD1 matches 11 bases. This CDR3 comprises 15 residues. With V trimmed by 6 bases and J by 7 bases, 5 bases remained unmatched. Germline V CDR1 and CDR2: MNHEY, SVGAGI. This CDR3 reads CASRGTGGSNSPLHF. DNA for the CDR3: TGTGCCAGCAGGGGGACAGGGGGATCGAATTCACCCCTCCACTTT.

The genes are TRBV11-2 and TRBJ2-2, with a tentative D call TRBD2 (5 bases). The germline gives CDR1 SGHAT, CDR2 FQNNGV. The CDR3 has 15 amino acids. Trimming removed 2 bases from V and 0 bases from J, with 7 bases in between. The CDR3 region has the DNA TGTGCCAGCAGCTTATGGGGAGCGAACACCGGGGAGCTGTTTTTT. This sequence encodes CASSLWGANTGELFF.

V gene TRBV4-1 combines with J gene TRBJ1-5; D may be TRBD1 (5 bases). Trimming took off 0 bases at V and 6 bases at J, with 18 bases between the two ends. The germline gives CDR1 MGHRA, CDR2 YSYEKL. The CDR3 runs to 17 residues. The CDR3, as DNA: TGCGCCAGCAGCCAAGAAGGCGGGGGTCAGATACGTCAGCCCCAGCATTTT. Its protein is CASSQEGGGQIRQPQHF.